The T cell receptor beta chain under discussion was sequenced for a study of T cell responses to AZD1222 COVID-19 vaccine. Clones were read by immunoSEQ multiplex PCR, and TCRdb kept only the in-frame ones, dropping some. The table lists tens of thousands of clones, about 93% of them singletons. The V gene's germline CDR1 is SGHKS and CDR2 YYEKEE (reference sequence). The V gene lost 2 bases and the J gene lost 0 bases, with 5 bases spanning the gap. The CDR3 has 13 amino acids. This clone was observed once. The starting material was peripheral blood, obtained 28 days after the second AZD1222 dose. This sequence originates from an adult who received the AZD1222 COVID-19 vaccine. This chain joins TRBV5-5 and TRBJ1-1; D is uncertain. The DNA of the CDR3 is TGTGCCAGCAGCTTTTTGGTGAACACTGAAGCTTTCTTT. Amino acid sequence: CASSFLVNTEAFF.